This is a list of T cell receptor beta chains from one sample in a study of molecular identifiers for immune sequencing clone quantification. Each CDR3 protein gets one entry after TCRdb re-called the PCR reads with MiXCR. The sample has over 550,000 distinct CDR3 sequences; about 25% are singletons. What was sequenced was naive CD8+ T cells from blood, with Jurkat cell RNA spiked in. The receptors come from a human donor in good health. Some libraries in this study had Jurkat cell RNA spiked in. The CDR3 runs from the conserved cysteine through the conserved F or W. The D gene is left open where the match is weak. The size field is filled for only some rows; it gives once, few, many or a size class.

d_gene: -; abundance: many; v_gene: TRBV2; j_gene: TRBJ2-5; CDR3aa: CASSEALLGFETQYF; CDR3nt: TGTGCCAGCAGTGAAGCGCTTCTGGGTTTTGAGACCCAGTACTTC
d_gene: TRBD2; abundance: few; v_gene: TRBV5-5; j_gene: TRBJ2-2; CDR3aa: CASSSYSGSAVGELFF; CDR3nt: TGTGCCAGCAGCTCATATAGCGGGAGCGCGGTCGGGGAGCTGTTTTTT
d_gene: TRBD2; abundance: -; v_gene: TRBV13; j_gene: TRBJ2-5; CDR3aa: CASGTSGSPETQYF; CDR3nt: TGTGCCAGCGGGACTAGCGGGAGCCCAGAGACCCAGTACTTC
d_gene: -; abundance: many; v_gene: TRBV6-5; j_gene: TRBJ2-3; CDR3aa: CASSFADTDTQYF; CDR3nt: TGTGCCAGCAGTTTTGCTGACACAGATACGCAGTATTTT
d_gene: TRBD1; abundance: many; v_gene: TRBV29-1; j_gene: TRBJ2-5; CDR3aa: CSVKTGIRETQYF; CDR3nt: TGCAGCGTCAAGACAGGGATTCGAGAGACCCAGTACTTC
d_gene: TRBD2; abundance: many; v_gene: TRBV4-3; j_gene: TRBJ2-5; CDR3aa: CASSQDWASGGHQETQYF; CDR3nt: TGCGCCAGCAGCCAAGATTGGGCTAGCGGGGGGCACCAAGAGACCCAGTACTTC
d_gene: -; abundance: many; v_gene: TRBV2; j_gene: TRBJ2-2; CDR3aa: CASSDRAEAAAGELFF; CDR3nt: TGTGCCAGCAGTGATCGGGCTGAGGCGGCGGCCGGGGAGCTGTTTTTT
d_gene: TRBD1; abundance: -; v_gene: TRBV19; j_gene: TRBJ2-7; CDR3aa: CASSPLSGTGVSYEQYF; CDR3nt: TGTGCCAGTAGCCCCCTCTCCGGGACAGGGGTCTCCTACGAGCAGTACTTC
d_gene: TRBD2; abundance: many; v_gene: TRBV4-2; j_gene: TRBJ2-3; CDR3aa: CASSLRTSGGREDTQYF; CDR3nt: TGTGCCAGCAGTCTTCGGACTAGCGGGGGTCGGGAAGATACGCAGTATTTT
d_gene: -; abundance: many; v_gene: TRBV20-1; j_gene: TRBJ2-3; CDR3aa: CSAIPGGPGTDTQYF; CDR3nt: TGCAGTGCTATTCCCGGGGGGCCGGGCACAGATACGCAGTATTTT
d_gene: TRBD2; abundance: -; v_gene: TRBV4-1; j_gene: TRBJ2-5; CDR3aa: CASSQERGSSQETQYF; CDR3nt: TGCGCCAGCAGCCAAGAGCGGGGGAGCTCCCAAGAGACCCAGTACTTC
d_gene: -; abundance: many; v_gene: TRBV30; j_gene: TRBJ2-1; CDR3aa: CAWRRDRSSYNEQFF; CDR3nt: TGTGCCTGGAGGAGGGATCGAAGCTCCTACAATGAGCAGTTCTTC
d_gene: TRBD2; abundance: few; v_gene: TRBV19; j_gene: TRBJ2-7; CDR3aa: CASSMSSGGALEQYF; CDR3nt: TGTGCCAGTAGTATGTCGAGCGGGGGGGCCCTCGAGCAGTACTTC
d_gene: -; abundance: -; v_gene: TRBV3-1; j_gene: TRBJ2-3; CDR3aa: CASSQDGGQRGTDTQYF; CDR3nt: TGTGCCAGCAGCCAAGACGGGGGGCAACGAGGCACAGATACGCAGTATTTT
d_gene: TRBD2; abundance: many; v_gene: TRBV7-9; j_gene: TRBJ2-3; CDR3aa: CASSPVLAGASTDTQYF; CDR3nt: TGTGCCAGCAGCCCCGTGCTAGCGGGGGCCAGCACAGATACGCAGTATTTT
d_gene: TRBD1; abundance: few; v_gene: TRBV28; j_gene: TRBJ1-4; CDR3aa: CASTGQGYEKLFF; CDR3nt: TGTGCCAGCACGGGACAGGGGTATGAAAAACTGTTTTTT
d_gene: -; abundance: few; v_gene: TRBV6-1; j_gene: TRBJ1-3; CDR3aa: CASSADRSSGNTIYF; CDR3nt: TGTGCCAGCAGCGCCGACAGATCGTCTGGAAACACCATATATTTT
d_gene: -; abundance: -; v_gene: TRBV27; j_gene: TRBJ1-1; CDR3aa: CASSLGRDRLLDTVAFF; CDR3nt: TGTGCCAGCAGTTTGGGCCGGGACCGGTTGCTAGACACTGTAGCTTTCTTT
d_gene: TRBD1; abundance: few; v_gene: TRBV7-9; j_gene: TRBJ1-2; CDR3aa: CASSFQLVPGQGAVDYGYTF; CDR3nt: TGTGCCAGCAGCTTCCAACTTGTCCCGGGACAGGGGGCGGTAGACTATGGCTACACCTTC
d_gene: -; abundance: -; v_gene: TRBV27; j_gene: TRBJ1-2; CDR3aa: CASSSGWSGKANYGYTF; CDR3nt: TGTGCCAGCAGTTCGGGATGGTCGGGCAAAGCTAACTATGGCTACACCTTC
d_gene: -; abundance: few; v_gene: TRBV4-1; j_gene: TRBJ2-7; CDR3aa: CASSQGSGTMDRYEQYF; CDR3nt: TGCGCCAGCAGCCAAGGTTCCGGGACAATGGATCGCTACGAGCAGTACTTC
d_gene: -; abundance: many; v_gene: TRBV7-9; j_gene: TRBJ1-4; CDR3aa: CASSLSGGTNEKLFF; CDR3nt: TGTGCCAGCAGCTTATCGGGAGGAACTAATGAAAAACTGTTTTTT
d_gene: TRBD1; abundance: -; v_gene: TRBV9; j_gene: TRBJ2-7; CDR3aa: CASSVGDRLAYEQYF; CDR3nt: TGTGCCAGCAGCGTAGGGGACAGGCTCGCCTACGAGCAGTACTTC
d_gene: TRBD1; abundance: many; v_gene: TRBV7-9; j_gene: TRBJ1-1; CDR3aa: CASSPDRVVPEAFF; CDR3nt: TGTGCCAGCAGCCCGGACAGGGTGGTTCCTGAAGCTTTCTTT
d_gene: -; abundance: -; v_gene: TRBV6-2/TRBV6-3; j_gene: TRBJ2-6; CDR3aa: CASSPAWGTHSGANVLTF; CDR3nt: TGTGCCAGCTCCCCAGCCTGGGGGACCCACTCTGGGGCCAACGTCCTGACTTTC
d_gene: TRBD2; abundance: few; v_gene: TRBV30; j_gene: TRBJ2-1; CDR3aa: CAWNGGAYNEQFF; CDR3nt: TGTGCCTGGAATGGGGGGGCCTACAATGAGCAGTTCTTC
d_gene: TRBD1; abundance: -; v_gene: TRBV4-3; j_gene: TRBJ2-7; CDR3aa: CACSQHRPGQGAYEQYF; CDR3nt: TGCGCCTGCAGCCAACACCGCCCGGGACAGGGGGCCTACGAGCAGTACTTC